These 25 T cell receptor beta chains were all obtained from the same sample, sequenced in a study of T cells after posttransplantation cyclophosphamide. Profiling relied on immunoSEQ multiplex PCR, and the TCRdb table lists in-frame clones only, not all of them. The counts give tens of thousands of clones, none of them seen only once; around 1.7% is held by the top ten. Cyclophosphamide on days +3 and +4 followed busulfan-fludarabine conditioning and a marrow graft. The material was PBMCs, obtained after allogeneic stem cell transplant with posttransplant cyclophosphamide. The receptors were sampled from a male patient in his late teens or twenties who received an allogeneic stem cell transplant from a related donor, was CMV-positive, and had no GVHD. Some of these T cells may belong to the graft donor.

This clone was detected many times. J is TRBJ2-7 and V is TRBV7-8, with TRBD1 identical over 8 bases. Germline-derived CDR1 and CDR2 are SGHVS and FQNEAQ. The CDR3 extends over 17 amino acids. Trimming took 1 base from V and 9 from J; bases not matched to a gene: 17. The DNA of the CDR3 is TGTGCCAGCAGCTTAGGGACAGGGATCCTACCAACTACGGGGCAGTACTTC. Protein: CASSLGTGILPTTGQYF.

At least ten counts were recorded for this clone. This chain uses TRBV2 with TRBJ2-1; no firm D call. Germline V gene sequence: CDR1 SNHLY, CDR2 FYNNEI. The CDR3 is 11 amino acids. V was cut by 3 bases and J by 6 bases, with 3 bases left in between. CDR3 sequence: CASSDSNEQFF. In DNA, the CDR3 is TGTGCCAGCAGTGACAGCAATGAGCAGTTCTTC.

This clone was detected ten times or more. The rearrangement uses TRBV4-1 and TRBJ2-3, with 8 nucleotides matching TRBD2. Trimming cost V 1 base and J 0 bases; bases outside gene matches: 0. CDR3 length: 15 residues. Germline V gives CDR1 MGHRA, CDR2 YSYEKL. This CDR3 is CASSQAGGSTDTQYF. CDR3 DNA: TGCGCCAGCAGCCAAGCGGGGGGGAGCACAGATACGCAGTATTTT.

This clone has at least ten counts. The rearrangement uses TRBV9 and TRBJ2-1, with 7 bases fitting TRBD1. CDR1 and CDR2 from the germline V gene are SGDLS and YYNGEE. V dropped 3 bases and J dropped 4; count of bases not matched to a gene: 4. The CDR3 is 14 amino acids. The CDR3 is CASSAWDSYNEQFF. Here the CDR3 DNA reads TGTGCCAGCAGCGCCTGGGACAGTTACAATGAGCAGTTCTTC.

This clone was detected many times. An end of the junction does not agree with germline; a read error may underlie this. The chain couples TRBV6-5 to TRBJ2-1; possible D gene TRBD2, 6 bases. Looked up from germline, CDR1 is MNHEY and CDR2 is SVGAGI. The CDR3 length is 13 residues. CDR3 sequence reads: CASSDSGRHEQFF. The CDR3 coding sequence is TGTGCCAGCAGTGACTCCGGGAGACATGAGCAGTTCTTC.

In its sample, this clone was seen many times. The chain combines TRBV28 with TRBJ2-2; D possibly corresponds to TRBD2 (6 bases). CDR1 is MDHEN, CDR2 SYDVKM, per germline. The CDR3 spans 14 residues. V was shortened by 5 bases and J by 6 bases, with 13 bases between the two germline ends. CDR3 region: CASSTRLVPGELFF. As DNA, the CDR3 is TGTGCCAGCAGTACCCGACTAGTTCCCGGGGAGCTGTTTTTT.

This clone was seen many times. V and J are TRBV9 and TRBJ2-7; 8 positions agree with TRBD1. The germline V gene has CDR1 SGDLS and CDR2 YYNGEE. This CDR3 has 15 amino acids. V gave up 0 bases and J gave up 5 bases; unmatched junction bases: 7. Here the CDR3 DNA reads TGTGCCAGCAGCGTAGGGCAGGGGGCGTTCCACGAGCAGTACTTC. It codes for CASSVGQGAFHEQYF.

The sample holds many counts of this clone. This rearrangement joins TRBV27 to TRBJ2-3, with 8 bases that match TRBD2. Germline CDR1 MNHEY, CDR2 SMNVEV (reference sequence). The V and J ends lost 2 bases and 2 bases, in that order; junction bases with no gene match: 6. CDR3 size: 16 residues. The CDR3 DNA sequence: TGTGCCAGCAGTTTAGCGGGGGGTAAGATCACAGATACGCAGTATTTT. Protein: CASSLAGGKITDTQYF.

This clone was seen many times. This CDR3 is CASSLNRGNTEAFF. CDR3 DNA: TGTGCCAGCAGCCTAAATCGGGGGAACACTGAAGCTTTCTTT. The chain links TRBV7-9 to TRBJ1-1; D not certain. V was pared by 5 bases and J by 1 base, with 11 bases between. The CDR3 totals 14 residues. CDR1 is SEHNR, CDR2 FQNEAQ, per germline (reference sequence).

This clone was detected a few times. This rearrangement joins TRBV27 to TRBJ1-6; 10 bases are a match to TRBD1. From germline, CDR1 is MNHEY and CDR2 SMNVEV (reference sequence). Trimming removed 7 bases from V and 7 bases from J; junction bases left unmatched: 7. CDR3 length: 15 residues. For the CDR3, the DNA is TGTGCCAGCAAGACAGGGGGCGTTTACAATTCACCCCTCCACTTT. This gives the protein CASKTGGVYNSPLHF.

This clone was observed many times. This rearrangement joins TRBV4-2 to TRBJ1-1, with 12 positions matching TRBD1. The CDR3 totals 17 residues. V shed 1 base, J shed 1 base, and the junction held 4 bases outside the gene matches. Germline assignment: CDR1 LGHNA and CDR2 YNFKEQ. CDR3 region: CASSQGGTGGTNTEAFF. The CDR3, as DNA: TGTGCCAGCAGCCAAGGGGGGACAGGGGGCACGAACACTGAAGCTTTCTTT.

Many counts were recorded for this clone. The chain combines TRBV10-1 with TRBJ2-7; perhaps TRBD1 as D (6 bases). CDR1 is WNHNN and CDR2 is SYGVQD in the germline V gene (reference sequence). The CDR3 runs 16 residues. Trimming removed 8 bases from V and 1 base from J, with 21 bases in between. In nucleotides, the CDR3 is TGCGCCAGCTCCGATCCTCGGCTAGGACAGTCCTACGAGCAGTACTTC. Translation: CASSDPRLGQSYEQYF.

The chain joins TRBV4-3 to TRBJ2-7, with D perhaps matching TRBD1 (5 bases). Trimming took off 3 bases at V and 2 bases at J, with 17 bases between the two ends. The CDR3 spans 16 residues. Germline CDR1 and CDR2: LGHNA and YSLEER. Here the CDR3 reads CASSQGPWVGPYEQYF. DNA for the CDR3: TGCGCCAGCAGCCAGGGCCCCTGGGTGGGGCCCTACGAGCAGTACTTC.

This clone was counted at least ten times. The chain carries TRBV2 and TRBJ2-7, with TRBD2 matching over 7 bases. The length of the CDR3 is 15 residues. Germline V CDR1 and CDR2: SNHLY, FYNNEI. The trim removed 6 bases at V and 2 bases at J, leaving 10 bases unmatched. The DNA for the CDR3 is TGTGCCAGCAGGGCTGGGAGCGGGGCCACCTACGAGCAGTACTTC. Translating gives CASRAGSGATYEQYF.

This clone was observed at least ten times. The rearrangement uses TRBV6-6 and TRBJ1-4; 10 bases are a match to TRBD1. With 4 bases clipped from V and 7 bases from J, the junction kept 6 bases outside the gene matches. The germline V gene encodes CDR1 MNHNY and CDR2 SVGAGI (reference sequence). The CDR3 loop spans 15 amino acids. The chain's CDR3 is CASSSLDRGSEKLFF. The CDR3 DNA is TGTGCCAGCAGTTCTCTGGACAGGGGGAGTGAAAAACTGTTTTTT.

This clone showed up many times. The CDR3 spells CASSDLRTGSYEQYF. CDR3 sequence (DNA): TGTGCCAGCAGTGACCTTAGGACGGGAAGCTACGAGCAGTACTTC. This sequence joins TRBV25-1 and TRBJ2-7, with D tentatively TRBD2 (5 bases). The CDR3 totals 15 residues. CDR1 is MGHDK and CDR2 is SYGVNS in the germline V gene. The germline V and J ends were trimmed by 3 bases and 3 bases, with 15 bases remaining between them.

This clone has at least ten counts. The J gene is TRBJ2-5, the V gene TRBV2, with 12 bases aligning to TRBD2. Germline lookup yields CDR1 SNHLY and CDR2 FYNNEI. V shed 6 bases and J 5 bases; nucleotides not matched to a gene: 4. This CDR3 is built from 14 residues. The DNA of the CDR3 is TGTGCCAGCAGCTTTCTAGCGGGGGGGGAGACCCAGTACTTC. It yields the protein CASSFLAGGETQYF.

This clone came up many times. The chain links TRBV5-1 to TRBJ1-5; 7 positions agree with TRBD1. CDR3 size: 13 residues. Losses at the gene ends were 4 bases for V and 5 bases for J; bases not matched to a gene: 3. Looked up from germline, CDR1 is SGHRS and CDR2 is YFSETQ. CDR3 nucleotide sequence: TGCGCCAGCAGCGAGACAGGGCATCAGCCCCAGCATTTT. This gives the protein CASSETGHQPQHF. The full variable domain, with the rest looked up from reference TRBV5-1 and TRBJ1-5, is KAGVTQTPRYLIKTRGQQVTLSCSPISGHRSVSWYQQTPGQGLQFLFEYFSETQRNKGNFPGRFSGRQFSNSRSEMNVSTLELGDSALYLCASSETGHQPQHFGDGTRLSIL.

The sample holds many counts of this clone. This sequence joins TRBV5-1 and TRBJ2-7; 10 nucleotides line up with TRBD2. With 0 bases clipped from V and 3 bases from J, the junction kept 3 bases outside the gene matches. This CDR3 contains 15 residues. Germline values: CDR1 SGHRS, CDR2 YFSETQ. CDR3 sequence (DNA): TGCGCCAGCAGCTTGGTATCTAGCGGGAGCTACGAGCAGTACTTC. Translated, it gives CASSLVSSGSYEQYF.

This clone has at least ten counts. This chain joins TRBV30 and TRBJ1-2; 10 nucleotides agree with TRBD1. Germline lookup yields CDR1 GTSNPN and CDR2 SVGIG (reference sequence). J lost 5 bases, V lost 5 bases, and 8 bases had no gene match. The CDR3 contains 14 residues. The CDR3 protein is CAWGDRGRPYGYTF. CDR3 DNA sequence: TGTGCCTGGGGGGACAGGGGCAGACCGTATGGCTACACCTTC. Using reference TRBV30 and TRBJ1-2 for the parts outside the CDR3, the full variable domain is SQTIHQWPATLVQPVGSPLSLECTVEGTSNPNLYWYRQAAGRGLQLLFYSVGIGQISSEVPQNLSASRPQDRQFILSSKKLLLSDSGFYLCAWGDRGRPYGYTFGSGTRLTVV.

This clone was seen ten or more times. The chain is built from TRBV7-3 and TRBJ2-1; 9 bases align to TRBD2. The trim removed 5 bases at V and 4 bases at J, leaving 9 bases unmatched. The germline V gene has CDR1 SGHTA and CDR2 FQGTGA. The CDR3 covers 16 residues. CDR3 sequence reads: CASSPNSGGIYNEQFF. For the CDR3, the DNA is TGTGCCAGCAGCCCAAACAGCGGGGGGATTTACAATGAGCAGTTCTTC.

Many counts were recorded for this clone. This sequence joins TRBV11-2 and TRBJ2-1, with 9 positions matching TRBD2. Trimming cost V 9 bases and J 4 bases; bases outside gene matches: 4. There are 13 residues in the CDR3. The germline gives CDR1 SGHAT, CDR2 FQNNGV. The CDR3: CASLAGSYNEQFF. The CDR3, as DNA: TGTGCCAGTCTAGCGGGGTCTTACAATGAGCAGTTCTTC. Using reference TRBV11-2 and TRBJ2-1 for the parts outside the CDR3, the full variable domain is EAGVAQSPRYKIIEKRQSVAFWCNPISGHATLYWYQQILGQGPKLLIQFQNNGVVDDSQLPKDRFSAERLKGVDSTLKIQPAKLEDSAVYLCASLAGSYNEQFFGPGTRLTVL.

Ten or more counts support this clone. The genes are TRBV2 and TRBJ2-3; 7 nucleotides align to TRBD1. This CDR3 has 13 amino acids. The junction had 6 bases not matched to a gene; V was cut back by 8 bases and J by 4 bases. Per germline, CDR1 SNHLY and CDR2 FYNNEI. The CDR3 DNA is TGTGCCAGCCGACAGGGTGGGGCAGATACGCAGTATTTT. Protein sequence: CASRQGGADTQYF.

This clone was detected many times. V gene TRBV5-6 combines with J gene TRBJ2-2, with TRBD2 as a possible D gene (5 bases). This CDR3 spans 14 amino acids. V was shortened by 1 base and J by 4 bases, with 8 bases between the two germline ends. The germline V gene encodes CDR1 SGHDT and CDR2 YYEEEE. This CDR3 reads CASSLSGLTGELFF. In DNA form, the CDR3 reads TGTGCCAGCAGCTTGAGTGGACTCACCGGGGAGCTGTTTTTT.

This clone was seen many times. J is TRBJ2-5 and V is TRBV5-1, with D possibly TRBD1 on 6 matching bases. The CDR3 runs to 11 residues. The germline V gene encodes CDR1 SGHRS and CDR2 YFSETQ. V lost 2 bases, J lost 11 bases, and 10 bases lay in between. For the CDR3, the DNA is TGCGCCAGCAGCTTTTTCGGACAGCAGTACTTC. This codes for CASSFFGQQYF.